The following is a TCR beta chain sequence with its context. Antigen specificity is unknown. This specimen comes from a study of T cell repertoires in cytomegalovirus infection. General observations from the study: There were HLA-C-restricted CMV-specific TCR beta clonotypes dominating the ex vivo response. CMV carriers with the relevant HLA were identified by cumulative public TCR beta family frequency.

J was trimmed by 4 bases and V by 4 bases; bases with no gene match: 13. CDR3 length: 17 residues. Germline V gene sequence: CDR1 MNHEY, CDR2 SMNVEV (reference sequence). TCRdb redid the calling of the reads with MiXCR, one entry per CDR3 protein. Found here are approximately 1,000,000 distinct CDR3 sequences, around 29% of them singletons; the top ten hold over 11%. The chain combines TRBV27 with TRBJ2-3; 8 bases are shared with TRBD2. The origin of this receptor is a human donor in good health (CMV status not recorded). Some clones in this sample may be carry-over from other donors' samples. The sequencing here drew on cultured CD8+ T cells from PBMCs, taken from culture after CMV antigen stimulation. The CDR3, as DNA: TGTGCCAGCAGTTCCCTGGGTAGCGGGGTAACTTCAGATACGCAGTATTTT. Amino acids: CASSSLGSGVTSDTQYF.